Presented here are 26 T cell receptor beta chains from one specimen sequenced in a study of blood T cell repertoires in COVID-19. Sequencing was performed with immunoSEQ multiplex PCR; in TCRdb, only in-frame clones are kept and a portion is missing. Of about 210,000 clones in the sample, approximately 85% were seen once. Input material: peripheral blood. The receptors shown here come from a woman aged 70-85 years with COVID-19, enrolled during active disease.

The CDR3 loop reads CATSGQGKDTIYF. CDR3 sequence (DNA): TGTGCCACCAGTGGGCAGGGGAAGGACACCATATATTTT. This chain joins TRBV24-1 and TRBJ1-3, with D possibly matching TRBD1 (6 bases). In germline, CDR1 is KGHDR, CDR2 SFDVKD. V lost 5 bases and J lost 8, with 12 bases in between. The CDR3 runs 13 residues.

This clone was picked up one time. The CDR3 DNA is TGTGCCAGCAGCACCGGACAGGGTGAAGCTTTCTTT. Translation gives CASSTGQGEAFF. V usage is TRBV6-5 and J usage is TRBJ1-1, with TRBD1 identical over 8 bases. After removal of 6 bases from V and 7 bases from J, the junction contained 4 bases not matched to a gene. This CDR3 contains 12 residues. Germline CDR1 and CDR2: MNHEY and SVGAGI.

This chain connects TRBV5-8 to TRBJ2-7, with 7 bases identical to TRBD2. V gave up 2 bases and J gave up 7 bases; unmatched junction bases: 15. This CDR3 has 16 residues. CDR1 is SGHTS, CDR2 YDEGEE, per germline. CDR3 sequence: CASSFYHGTKSGEQYF. Written as DNA, the CDR3 is TGTGCCAGCAGCTTTTATCACGGGACTAAATCGGGGGAGCAGTACTTC.

The V call is TRBV4-1, the J call TRBJ1-1; 8 bases are a match to TRBD1. Germline CDR1 is MGHRA and CDR2 is YSYEKL. V lost 3 bases, J lost 1 base, and 7 bases stayed unmatched. This CDR3 region has 16 residues. In nucleotides, the CDR3 is TGCGCCAGCAGCCAGAAACGGACAGGGCCGAACACTGAAGCTTTCTTT. This codes for CASSQKRTGPNTEAFF.

The genes are TRBV12-3 or TRBV12-4 and TRBJ2-3; the D is unclear. The CDR3 loop spans 13 amino acids. V shed 6 bases and J shed 2 bases, with 9 bases lying between them. CDR3 DNA sequence: TGTGCCAGCAGAGACTCCTACACAGATACGCAGTATTTT. Translated, it gives CASRDSYTDTQYF.

The chain couples TRBV10-1 to TRBJ2-1; 11 nucleotides align to TRBD1. Germline CDR1 and CDR2: WNHNN and SYGVQD (reference sequence). The length of the CDR3 is 15 residues. J was trimmed by 7 bases and V by 2 bases; bases with no gene match: 4. CDR3 nucleotide sequence: TGCGCCAGCAGTGAGGATAGGGACAGGGGGAATGAGCAGTTCTTC. It yields the protein CASSEDRDRGNEQFF.

The V gene is TRBV12-5, the J gene TRBJ1-2, with 7 bases matching TRBD1. The CDR3 is 15 amino acids. The germline V gene encodes CDR1 LGHNT and CDR2 FRNRAP. J lost 8 bases, V lost 7 bases, and 16 bases had no gene match. CDR3 in DNA: TGTGCTAGTGTTCGTACAGGGGAGTCTGTGAGCGGCTACACCTTC. Its translation: CASVRTGESVSGYTF.

This chain uses TRBV24-1 with TRBJ2-1; TRBD1 matches at 10 bases. V lost 3 bases to trimming and J lost 6 bases; unmatched junction nucleotides: 13. This CDR3 is built from 18 residues. Germline V gene lookup returns CDR1 KGHDR and CDR2 SFDVKD. CDR3 coding DNA: TGTGCCACCAGTGATCAAAGGACAGGGGGTACCCACCCCAATGAGCAGTTCTTC. This gives the protein CATSDQRTGGTHPNEQFF.

The rearrangement joins TRBV3-1 (or the pseudogene TRBV3-2) to TRBJ2-3; D might be TRBD2 (5 bases). The CDR3 is 16 residues long. Germline CDR1 and CDR2: LGHDT and YNNKEL (reference sequence). Trimming took 4 bases from V and 4 from J, leaving 18 bases between them. CDR3 nucleotide sequence: TGTGCCAGCAGCCCTAGAGGACTGATCCGGGCAGATACGCAGTATTTT. It translates to CASSPRGLIRADTQYF.

This chain joins TRBV19 and TRBJ1-4, with D perhaps matching TRBD1 (5 bases). The CDR3 extends over 15 amino acids. The germline V gene encodes CDR1 LNHDA and CDR2 SQIVND (reference sequence). V was clipped by 1 base and J by 4 bases, with 10 bases between them. The CDR3 loop reads CASSIGGVRNEKLFF. The DNA of the CDR3 is TGTGCCAGTAGTATAGGGGGCGTTCGTAATGAAAAACTGTTTTTT.

In regard to this clone: The identical CDR3 is also encoded by other nucleotide sequences in the sample. This sequence joins TRBV7-3 and TRBJ2-1, with no clear D. The CDR3 length is 13 residues. Germline CDR1 reads SGHTA; CDR2 reads FQGTGA. Between the trimmed V and J ends, which lost 1 base and 5 bases, there was a span of 6 bases. In DNA form, the CDR3 reads TGTGCCAGCAGCTTAAATCGGGACAATGAGCAGTTCTTC. Its protein is CASSLNRDNEQFF.

CDR3 protein: CASTERGDGGNTEAFF. The CDR3 DNA follows: TGCGCCAGCACCGAGAGGGGAGACGGGGGGAACACTGAAGCTTTCTTT. This rearrangement joins TRBV5-1 to TRBJ1-1, with a weak D call TRBD1 (5 bases). CDR3 length: 16 residues. Trimming pared 6 bases from V and 1 base from J, leaving 19 bases between. Germline lookup yields CDR1 SGHRS and CDR2 YFSETQ.

This clone has at least ten counts. V and J are TRBV19 and TRBJ1-2; TRBD1 matches 8 bases. The CDR3 extends over 15 amino acids. The V segment lost 4 bases and the J segment 5 bases; nucleotides outside the gene matches: 9. Looked up from germline, CDR1 is LNHDA and CDR2 is SQIVND (reference sequence). The CDR3 reads CASSRTGLMVYGYTF. As DNA, the CDR3 is TGTGCCAGTAGTAGGACAGGGTTGATGGTTTATGGCTACACCTTC. Full variable domain (outside the CDR3, taken from reference TRBV19 and TRBJ1-2): DGGITQSPKYLFRKEGQNVTLSCEQNLNHDAMYWYRQDPGQGLRLIYYSQIVNDFQKGDIAEGYSVSREKKESFPLTVTSAQKNPTAFYLCASSRTGLMVYGYTFGSGTRLTVV.

This clone was seen just once. This rearrangement joins TRBV7-2 to TRBJ2-6; TRBD2 matches at 10 bases. The CDR3 covers 18 residues. V shed 2 bases and J 7 bases; nucleotides not matched to a gene: 11. Per the germline V gene, CDR1 is SGHTA and CDR2 is FQGNSA. The CDR3 DNA is TGTGCCAGCAGCTTAAGGGCTAGCGGGAGCTCTGCCGCCAACGTCCTGACTTTC. Its translation is CASSLRASGSSAANVLTF.

The chain joins TRBV3-1 (or the pseudogene TRBV3-2) to TRBJ2-5; 11 bases line up with TRBD2. CDR3 length: 14 amino acids. The germline gives CDR1 LGHDT, CDR2 YNNKEL (reference sequence). V shed 6 bases, J shed 5 bases, and the junction held 5 bases outside the gene matches. Written as DNA, the CDR3 is TGTGCCAGCAGAATAGCGGGAGGGGGTGAGACCCAGTACTTC. Encoded protein: CASRIAGGGETQYF.

This rearrangement joins TRBV6-2 or TRBV6-3 to TRBJ1-3, with D maybe TRBD1 (6 bases). V gave up 6 bases and J gave up 3 bases, with 12 bases separating them. The CDR3 consists of 14 residues. Germline-derived CDR1 and CDR2 are MNHEY and SVGEGT. The CDR3 nucleotides are TGTGCCAGCAGCTTCACAGGGCTTGGAAACACCATATATTTT. This translates into CASSFTGLGNTIYF.

The V and J genes are TRBV18 and TRBJ1-2; D perhaps matches TRBD1 (6 bases). The CDR3 loop spans 13 amino acids. The ends were cut back, 1 base at V and 8 bases at J, with 11 bases in the middle. Germline CDR1 is KGHSH and CDR2 is LQKENI. CDR3 protein: CASSPLAGEGYTF. CDR3 DNA sequence: TGTGCCAGCTCACCACTGGCAGGGGAAGGCTACACCTTC.

The V call is TRBV2, the J call TRBJ1-5; no definite D call. The CDR3 contains 13 residues. The V end was cut by 0 bases, the J end by 11 bases, with 11 bases between. Germline loops: CDR1 SNHLY, CDR2 FYNNEI. For the CDR3, the DNA is TGTGCCAGCAGTGAAGCGCTTCTGAGGGCCCAGCATTTT. Its protein is CASSEALLRAQHF.

The chain links TRBV5-1 to TRBJ2-7, with 7 nucleotides matching TRBD2. Germline V gene sequence: CDR1 SGHRS, CDR2 YFSETQ. The CDR3 is 17 residues long. Trimming at V came to 5 bases and at J to 4 bases, leaving 18 bases not matched to a gene. The CDR3 nucleotides are TGCGCCAGCAGAGCCCGACTAGCCGGAGGAGTATCTTACGAGCAGTACTTC. As protein: CASRARLAGGVSYEQYF.

The J gene is TRBJ2-5, the V gene TRBV27, with TRBD1 identical over 8 bases. This CDR3 comprises 15 residues. Germline CDR1 MNHEY, CDR2 SMNVEV (reference sequence). The J segment lost 1 base and the V segment lost 3 bases, leaving 4 bases of the junction unmatched. In nucleotides, the CDR3 is TGTGCCAGCAGTTTCAGGGGGCTACCCCAAGAGACCCAGTACTTC. Translation: CASSFRGLPQETQYF.

This rearrangement joins TRBV12-5 to TRBJ2-7, with TRBD1 identical over 8 bases. This CDR3 contains 15 residues. V lost 5 bases to trimming and J lost 3 bases; unmatched junction nucleotides: 9. The germline V gene has CDR1 LGHNT and CDR2 FRNRAP. The chain's CDR3 is CASGPPTGALYEQYF. CDR3 nucleotide sequence: TGTGCTAGTGGTCCCCCGACAGGGGCTCTCTACGAGCAGTACTTC.

V and J are TRBV5-1 and TRBJ2-4; D is undetermined. From germline, CDR1 is SGHRS and CDR2 YFSETQ. This CDR3 region has 14 residues. The V and J ends lost 5 bases and 0 bases respectively, with 9 bases between them. CDR3 region: CASRPDIAKNIQYF. The CDR3 region has the DNA TGCGCCAGCAGACCCGACATAGCCAAAAACATTCAGTACTTC. Full variable domain (rest looked up from reference TRBV5-1 and TRBJ2-4): KAGVTQTPRYLIKTRGQQVTLSCSPISGHRSVSWYQQTPGQGLQFLFEYFSETQRNKGNFPGRFSGRQFSNSRSEMNVSTLELGDSALYLCASRPDIAKNIQYFGAGTRLSVL.

The rearrangement joins TRBV2 to TRBJ1-3; D not resolved. Germline V gives CDR1 SNHLY, CDR2 FYNNEI. V lost 6 bases to trimming and J lost 0 bases, with 12 bases between them. The CDR3 extends over 15 amino acids. Here the CDR3 reads CASRPGGSSGNTIYF. The DNA of the CDR3 is TGTGCCAGCAGGCCTGGCGGGAGCTCTGGAAACACCATATATTTT.

The rearrangement links TRBV19 to TRBJ2-3; 9 bases are shared with TRBD1. This CDR3 has 16 residues. From germline, CDR1 is LNHDA and CDR2 SQIVND (reference sequence). V gave up 1 base and J gave up 3 bases; unmatched junction bases: 5. CDR3 nucleotides: TGTGCCAGTAGTATAGGGACAGGGGCGAAGACAGATACGCAGTATTTT. Translating it yields CASSIGTGAKTDTQYF. The full variable domain, with the rest looked up from reference TRBV19 and TRBJ2-3, is DGGITQSPKYLFRKEGQNVTLSCEQNLNHDAMYWYRQDPGQGLRLIYYSQIVNDFQKGDIAEGYSVSREKKESFPLTVTSAQKNPTAFYLCASSIGTGAKTDTQYFGPGTRLTVL.

This chain links TRBV3-1 (or the pseudogene TRBV3-2) with TRBJ1-2; D ambiguous. The CDR3 loop spans 14 amino acids. Germline V gene sequence: CDR1 LGHDT, CDR2 YNNKEL (reference sequence). Trimming took off 4 bases at V and 2 bases at J, with 11 bases between the two ends. CDR3 residues: CASSLPGQNYGYTF. CDR3 in DNA: TGTGCCAGCAGCCTTCCTGGGCAGAACTATGGCTACACCTTC.

The chain joins TRBV2 to TRBJ2-2; perhaps TRBD1 as D (6 bases). The V gene lost 6 bases and the J gene lost 5 bases, with 7 bases spanning the gap. This CDR3 is 12 amino acids long. The germline V gene encodes CDR1 SNHLY and CDR2 FYNNEI. Here the CDR3 DNA reads TGTGCCAGCAGGAGGGGGACCGGGGAGCTGTTTTTT. This sequence encodes CASRRGTGELFF.